The 2 T cell receptor beta chains below were found in one sample sequenced in a study of blood T cell repertoires in COVID-19. Clones were sequenced by immunoSEQ multiplex PCR, and TCRdb holds only the in-frame ones, with some missing. The sample holds approximately 150,000 clones, 88% seen once. Sequenced input: peripheral blood. These receptors were collected from a woman aged 60-70 years with acute or convalescent COVID-19.

The chain employs TRBV5-1 and TRBJ1-2; D ambiguous. The V and J ends lost 0 bases and 1 base respectively, with 7 bases between them. The CDR3 spans 14 residues. Germline assignment: CDR1 SGHRS and CDR2 YFSETQ. The CDR3 DNA reads TGCGCCAGCAGCTTGGGACTTATTAACTATGGCTACACCTTC. It codes for CASSLGLINYGYTF.

This chain joins TRBV4-1 and TRBJ1-2; D gene unclear. The V gene lost 5 bases and the J gene lost 3 bases, with 13 bases spanning the gap. This CDR3 is 14 amino acids long. The V gene's germline CDR1 is MGHRA and CDR2 YSYEKL. The DNA for the CDR3 is TGCGCCAGCAGCTCGGAGGGCAGTTACTATGGCTACACCTTC. Protein product: CASSSEGSYYGYTF.